This T cell receptor (beta chain) appears in the sequencing data of a study of cytotoxic CD8 clonotypes in ibrutinib-treated CLL. Study outcomes and limitations: Clonality went higher at ibrutinib response and then dropped back toward baseline at progression. The study sampled sustained-remission and progressing patients at different times. Public clonotypes proved infrequent, and on treatment they shrank or remained steady.

Remarks on this clone: The antigen remains undetermined.

Using immunoSEQ multiplex PCR, the repertoire was profiled, and TCRdb retains in-frame clones only, with some absent. Of about 39,000 clones listed, about 65% are singletons. The CDR3 spans 12 residues. Germline V gene lookup returns CDR1 SGHAT and CDR2 FQDESV (reference sequence). Trimming pared 4 bases from V and 8 bases from J, leaving 11 bases between. Sequencing was performed on PBMCs, taken at disease progression, from a patient treated with ibrutinib. The J gene is TRBJ1-1, the V gene TRBV11-1; tentatively, D is TRBD1 (6 bases). This sequence originates from a human donor with chronic lymphocytic leukemia. The CDR3 DNA follows: TGTGCCAGCAGCTCGGACAGATCCGAAGCTTTCTTT. It translates to CASSSDRSEAFF.